Each of the 19 T cell receptor beta chains below was sequenced from the same sample in a study of vaccination effects on CD4 cells after COVID-19. Their antigen targets remain unknown. In the ViraFEST assay, antigen-specific CD4+ clonotypes were identified by expansion after peptide-pool stimulation. It was after approximately 11 days of culture that CD4+ T cells were isolated. BNT162b2 vaccine or mRNA-1273 vaccine was given to participants in two doses. Data came from immunoSEQ multiplex PCR; TCRdb stores just in-frame clones and leaves some out. The table has about 50,000 clones, 65% to 75% seen once. The source material was CD4+ T cells from PBMCs cultured with HCoV-OC43 spike peptides, sampled after COVID-19 vaccination. Subset reported: HCoV-OC43 spike overlapping peptide pool stimulation. The source is a human donor who received a COVID-19 vaccine.

The chain has TRBV6-1 and TRBJ2-7; D assignment may be TRBD1 or TRBD2 (5 bases each). The CDR3 is made up of 15 amino acids. The germline gives CDR1 MNHNS, CDR2 SASEGT. V was trimmed by 1 base and J by 0 bases, leaving 10 bases between them. CDR3: CASSEGPGSSYEQYF. Here the CDR3 DNA reads TGTGCCAGCAGTGAAGGGCCAGGGAGCTCCTACGAGCAGTACTTC.

This chain connects TRBV4-2 to TRBJ2-3; 14 bases fit TRBD2. Germline assignment: CDR1 LGHNA and CDR2 YNFKEQ. V lost 0 bases to trimming and J lost 6 bases; unmatched junction nucleotides: 2. This CDR3 has 16 amino acids. The CDR3 loop reads CASSQEGLAGADTQYF. The CDR3 DNA is TGTGCCAGCAGCCAAGAGGGACTAGCGGGGGCGGATACGCAGTATTTT.

The chain links TRBV30 to TRBJ2-1; tentatively, D is TRBD1 (6 bases). Germline lookup yields CDR1 GTSNPN and CDR2 SVGIG (reference sequence). V was cut by 2 bases and J by 0 bases, with 14 bases left in between. The CDR3 sequence is 16 residues long. CDR3 loop: CAWSREIGGSYNEQFF. CDR3 in DNA: TGTGCCTGGAGTAGGGAAATAGGGGGCTCCTACAATGAGCAGTTCTTC. Using reference TRBV30 and TRBJ2-1 for the parts outside the CDR3, the full variable domain is SQTIHQWPATLVQPVGSPLSLECTVEGTSNPNLYWYRQAAGRGLQLLFYSVGIGQISSEVPQNLSASRPQDRQFILSSKKLLLSDSGFYLCAWSREIGGSYNEQFFGPGTRLTVL.

The chain employs TRBV6-4 and TRBJ1-1; D ambiguous. Germline CDR1 is MRHNA and CDR2 is SNTAGT. The CDR3 is made up of 13 amino acids. The V and J ends lost 3 bases and 6 bases respectively, with 11 bases between them. The CDR3 nucleotides read TGTGCCAGCAGTGAAGGTCTCTTCGCTGAAGCTTTCTTT. Protein: CASSEGLFAEAFF.

The chain joins TRBV9 to TRBJ2-6, with 7 bases that match TRBD1. CDR1 is SGDLS, CDR2 YYNGEE, per germline. The CDR3 is 16 amino acids. Trimming cost V 4 bases and J 9 bases; bases outside gene matches: 13. The CDR3 DNA follows: TGTGCCAGCAGCCCGCAGGCAGACAGGGTGGGCAACGTCCTGACTTTC. Translation: CASSPQADRVGNVLTF.

The J gene is TRBJ2-1, the V gene TRBV19, with 9 nucleotides matching TRBD2. The CDR3 is made up of 18 amino acids. The germline CDR1 and CDR2 sequences are LNHDA and SQIVND (reference sequence). Trimming cost V 5 bases and J 1 base; bases outside gene matches: 12. The CDR3 sequence is CASSPWHVLAGSYNEQFF. DNA for the CDR3: TGTGCCAGTAGTCCCTGGCACGTCCTAGCGGGATCCTACAATGAGCAGTTCTTC.

This clone appeared a single time. V and J are TRBV7-7 and TRBJ2-7; D is possibly TRBD1 or TRBD2 (5 bases each). V lost 8 bases to trimming and J lost 3 bases, with 14 bases between them. CDR3 length equals 13 residues. Germline CDR1 reads SSHAT; CDR2 reads FNYEAQ (reference sequence). The chain's CDR3 is CASLRDADYEQYF. The CDR3 DNA sequence: TGTGCCAGCCTTCGGGACGCCGACTACGAGCAGTACTTC.

A few counts support this clone. V usage is TRBV10-3 and J usage is TRBJ1-1; 8 nucleotides line up with TRBD1. V gave up 7 bases and J gave up 4 bases; unmatched junction bases: 8. Germline values: CDR1 ENHRY, CDR2 SYGVKD. This CDR3 is built from 14 residues. The CDR3 sequence is CAITSGGWGTEAFF. In DNA, the CDR3 is TGTGCCATCACGTCAGGGGGCTGGGGCACTGAAGCTTTCTTT.

J is TRBJ2-7 and V is TRBV5-5; 7 bases are shared with TRBD2. Germline trimming cut 3 bases from V and 4 bases from J; bases unmatched to any gene: 7. The length of the CDR3 is 14 residues. Germline V gene sequence: CDR1 SGHKS, CDR2 YYEKEE (reference sequence). CDR3 in DNA: TGTGCCAGCAGCTGGGCCACTAGCGCGTACGAGCAGTACTTC. Protein: CASSWATSAYEQYF.

This chain links TRBV6-6 with TRBJ1-3; 7 positions match TRBD1. CDR3 size: 14 residues. The V and J ends lost 7 bases and 0 bases, in that order; junction bases with no gene match: 3. Germline V gene data show CDR1 as MNHNY and CDR2 as SVGAGI (reference sequence). The CDR3 sequence: CASNGQASGNTIYF. For the CDR3, the DNA is TGTGCCAGCAACGGACAGGCCTCTGGAAACACCATATATTTT.

This clone was seen only a few times. The chain combines TRBV10-1 with TRBJ2-1, with 16 bases aligning to TRBD2. The CDR3 is 19 residues long. The germline CDR1 and CDR2 sequences are WNHNN and SYGVQD (reference sequence). Trimming removed 6 bases from V and 2 bases from J; junction bases left unmatched: 10. This chain's CDR3 is CASSPGTSGRALAYNEQFF. Written as DNA, the CDR3 is TGCGCCAGCAGCCCCGGGACTAGCGGGAGGGCCCTAGCCTACAATGAGCAGTTCTTC.

The CDR3 DNA is TGCGCCAGCAGCTTGGCTTTAGCGGGGTTTAGCTCCTACGAGCAGTACTTC. Translated, it gives CASSLALAGFSSYEQYF. J is TRBJ2-7 and V is TRBV5-1, with 8 bases fitting TRBD2. This CDR3 comprises 17 residues. With V trimmed by 0 bases and J by 0 bases, 8 bases remained unmatched. Germline V CDR1 and CDR2: SGHRS, YFSETQ.

This rearrangement joins TRBV5-4 to TRBJ2-1; TRBD2 matches at 9 bases. V shed 0 bases and J 9 bases; nucleotides not matched to a gene: 10. CDR1 is SGHNT and CDR2 is YYREEE in the germline V gene (reference sequence). The CDR3 spans 16 residues. The CDR3 sequence: CASSLGLAGRYAEQFF. CDR3 in DNA: TGTGCCAGCAGCTTGGGCCTAGCGGGACGTTACGCTGAGCAGTTCTTC. The full variable domain, with the rest looked up from reference TRBV5-4 and TRBJ2-1, is ETGVTQSPTHLIKTRGQQVTLRCSSQSGHNTVSWYQQALGQGPQFIFQYYREEENGRGNFPPRFSGLQFPNYSSELNVNALELDDSALYLCASSLGLAGRYAEQFFGPGTRLTVL.

The chain joins TRBV5-1 to TRBJ1-5; tentative D call: TRBD1 (6 bases). CDR1 and CDR2 from the germline V gene are SGHRS and YFSETQ. V lost 4 bases, J lost 4 bases, and 9 bases lay in between. The CDR3 runs 13 residues. In DNA form, the CDR3 reads TGCGCCAGCAGCCTCGGACAGAATCAGCCCCAGCATTTT. The encoded protein is CASSLGQNQPQHF.

The chain joins TRBV27 to TRBJ2-3; 13 bases match TRBD2. Trimming at V came to 5 bases and at J to 5 bases, leaving 4 bases not matched to a gene. The CDR3 spans 15 residues. CDR1 and CDR2 from the germline V gene are MNHEY and SMNVEV (reference sequence). CDR3 in amino acids: CASSNRLAGGDTQYF. DNA of the CDR3: TGTGCCAGCAGTAACCGACTAGCGGGAGGAGATACGCAGTATTTT.

The chain combines TRBV5-4 with TRBJ2-7; D tentatively fits TRBD1 or TRBD2 (7 bases each). In germline, CDR1 is SGHNT, CDR2 YYREEE (reference sequence). The ends were cut back, 4 bases at V and 4 bases at J, with 21 bases in the middle. The CDR3 is made up of 16 amino acids. CDR3 sequence reads: CASSPGRGRGHYEQYF. The CDR3 DNA follows: TGTGCCAGCAGCCCAGGACGGGGGAGGGGGCATTACGAGCAGTACTTC.

The chain recombines TRBV5-1 with TRBJ2-1; the match to TRBD2 covers 8 bases. V gave up 4 bases and J gave up 1 base; unmatched junction bases: 4. CDR1 is SGHRS and CDR2 is YFSETQ in the germline V gene. This CDR3 has 15 amino acids. The CDR3 nucleotides are TGCGCCAGCAGCCCTCAGCGGGAGTCCTACAATGAGCAGTTCTTC. As protein: CASSPQRESYNEQFF.

DNA for the CDR3: TGTGCCAGCAAGGACGACCAAGAGACCCAGTACTTC. It yields the protein CASKDDQETQYF. The chain recombines TRBV2 with TRBJ2-5; the D is unclear. CDR3 length: 12 residues. CDR1 and CDR2 (germline): SNHLY, FYNNEI. The V and J ends lost 7 bases and 0 bases respectively, with 6 bases between them.

V is TRBV21-1 and J is TRBJ2-2; TRBD1, the D gene given by the table, was not confirmed from the DNA. TRBV21-1 is recorded as a pseudogene. The CDR3 runs 15 residues. The chain's CDR3 is CASSKTRTGPGELFF. CDR3 DNA: TGTGCCAGCAGCAAAACGAGGACAGGGCCCGGGGAGCTGTTTTTT.